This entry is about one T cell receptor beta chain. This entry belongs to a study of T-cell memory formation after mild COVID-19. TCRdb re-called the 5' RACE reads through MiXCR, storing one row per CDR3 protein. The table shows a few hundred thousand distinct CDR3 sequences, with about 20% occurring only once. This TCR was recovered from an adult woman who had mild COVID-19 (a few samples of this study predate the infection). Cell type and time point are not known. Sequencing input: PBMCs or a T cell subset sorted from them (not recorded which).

The CDR3 DNA is TGTGCCAGCAGCGTAGGCCGGGGGGCAGGGCAAGAGACCCAGTACTTC. Protein: CASSVGRGAGQETQYF. The V gene is TRBV9, the J gene TRBJ2-5; D is perhaps TRBD2 (7 bases). The CDR3 covers 16 residues. The V end lost 0 bases, the J end lost 2 bases, and 14 bases lay between the germline ends. Per germline, CDR1 SGDLS and CDR2 YYNGEE.